The 13 T cell receptor beta chains below all came from one sample that was sequenced in a study of shared clonotypes between healthy human individuals. Generated by immunoSEQ multiplex PCR, the TCRdb table keeps only in-frame clones and is missing some. The sample has 1.5 million to 1.9 million clones; around 98% are singletons. Sequencing was performed on naive CD4+ T cells sorted from blood. Indicated subset: CD45RA+ positively selected. All receptors derive from a man aged 25-45 years in good health.

The V and J genes are TRBV19 and TRBJ1-2, with a possible D match to TRBD1 (6 bases). Germline assignment: CDR1 LNHDA and CDR2 SQIVND (reference sequence). The CDR3 loop spans 13 amino acids. The germline V and J ends were trimmed by 11 bases and 8 bases, with 21 bases remaining between them. CDR3 loop: CASRAGQPRGYTF. For the CDR3, the DNA is TGTGCCTCCCGCGCCGGACAGCCTCGGGGCTACACCTTC. The full variable domain, its missing parts supplied by reference TRBV19 and TRBJ1-2, is DGGITQSPKYLFRKEGQNVTLSCEQNLNHDAMYWYRQDPGQGLRLIYYSQIVNDFQKGDIAEGYSVSREKKESFPLTVTSAQKNPTAFYLCASRAGQPRGYTFGSGTRLTVV.

Written as DNA, the CDR3 is TGCAGCGTTGAAGACGGTCCTCAAAACTATGGCTACACCTTC. Its protein product is CSVEDGPQNYGYTF. The chain couples TRBV29-1 to TRBJ1-2; D is unresolved. This CDR3 contains 14 residues. Germline CDR1 and CDR2: SQVTM and ANQGSEA. V was shortened by 0 bases and J by 2 bases, with 10 bases between the two germline ends.

V usage is TRBV5-5 and J usage is TRBJ2-1, with unresolved D. V dropped 1 base and J dropped 6 bases, with 14 bases sitting between them. The CDR3 consists of 15 residues. Germline CDR1 is SGHKS and CDR2 is YYEKEE (reference sequence). The CDR3, as DNA: TGTGCCAGCAGCTTGTCCTCCCTGGGCGGCAATGAGCAGTTCTTC. Translating gives CASSLSSLGGNEQFF.

V is TRBV11-3 and J is TRBJ2-1; 10 bases are shared with TRBD2. CDR1 is SGHNT and CDR2 is YENEEA in the germline V gene. This CDR3 is built from 15 residues. V lost 5 bases and J lost 4; bases outside the gene matches: 5. The CDR3 nucleotides are TGTGCCAGCAGCCCAGGACTAGCGGCTTACAATGAGCAGTTCTTC. Protein sequence: CASSPGLAAYNEQFF.

The chain combines TRBV18 with TRBJ2-2; D not resolved. V was shortened by 3 bases and J by 5 bases, with 13 bases between the two germline ends. The CDR3 runs 15 residues. Germline V CDR1 and CDR2: KGHSH, LQKENI. The CDR3: CASSPLVLQTGELFF. CDR3 nucleotide sequence: TGTGCCAGCTCACCCCTGGTTTTACAGACCGGGGAGCTGTTTTTT.

This clone is a singleton in its sample. The chain links TRBV7-9 to TRBJ2-1; 8 bases agree with TRBD2. J was trimmed by 7 bases and V by 4 bases; bases with no gene match: 12. The CDR3 totals 16 residues. Germline V gives CDR1 SEHNR, CDR2 FQNEAQ (reference sequence). The CDR3 region is CASSSEAGLGANEQFF. CDR3 nucleotides: TGTGCCAGCAGCTCGGAAGCGGGACTAGGGGCAAATGAGCAGTTCTTC.

The chain is built from TRBV7-6 and TRBJ2-7, with a possible D match to TRBD1 (5 bases). Germline CDR1 and CDR2: SGHVS and FNYEAQ. The V end lost 3 bases, the J end lost 1 base, and 13 bases lay between the germline ends. CDR3 length: 15 residues. CDR3 region: CASSFLDTPSYEQYF. CDR3 bases: TGTGCCAGCAGCTTCCTGGACACACCATCCTACGAGCAGTACTTC.

V and J are TRBV9 and TRBJ2-2; D possibly corresponds to TRBD1 (5 bases). Trimming shortened V by 5 bases and J by 7 bases, and 9 bases separated the two germline ends. CDR1 is SGDLS and CDR2 is YYNGEE in the germline V gene. The CDR3 extends over 12 amino acids. In DNA, the CDR3 is TGTGCCAGCAGTACAGGACACGGGGAGCTGTTTTTT. Protein: CASSTGHGELFF.

The chain couples TRBV20-1 to TRBJ1-2; 7 bases line up with TRBD1. The junction had 4 bases not matched to a gene; V was cut back by 4 bases and J by 8 bases. This CDR3 comprises 11 residues. The V gene's germline CDR1 is DFQATT and CDR2 SNEGSKA (reference sequence). The CDR3 DNA sequence: TGCAGTGCTATGACAGGGTACGGCTACACCTTC. This sequence encodes CSAMTGYGYTF.

A remark on this clone: Distinct nucleotide sequences in the sample also encode this CDR3. The CDR3 sequence: CASSPTGGRQPQHF. The CDR3, as DNA: TGTGCCAGCTCACCTACAGGGGGGAGGCAGCCCCAGCATTTT. This chain connects TRBV18 to TRBJ1-5; 8 bases are shared with TRBD1. Trimming cost V 3 bases and J 7 bases; bases outside gene matches: 5. Germline CDR1 and CDR2: KGHSH and LQKENI. This CDR3 contains 14 residues. Variable domain in full (rest from reference TRBV18 and TRBJ1-5): NAGVMQNPRHLVRRRGQEARLRCSPMKGHSHVYWYRQLPEEGLKFMVYLQKENIIDESGMPKERFSAEFPKEGPSILRIQQVVRGDSAAYFCASSPTGGRQPQHFGDGTRLSIL.

The chain recombines TRBV10-3 with TRBJ2-3, with 7 bases fitting TRBD2. V dropped 4 bases and J dropped 0; count of bases not matched to a gene: 4. The CDR3 consists of 15 residues. Germline assignment: CDR1 ENHRY and CDR2 SYGVKD. CDR3 in DNA: TGTGCCATCAGTGGGGCTAGCGGTAGCACAGATACGCAGTATTTT. This translates into CAISGASGSTDTQYF.

This sequence joins TRBV5-4 and TRBJ2-4; a weak D match, TRBD1 (7 bases). Germline V gene data show CDR1 as SGHNT and CDR2 as YYREEE (reference sequence). The CDR3 totals 14 residues. Trimming stripped 3 bases from V and 5 bases from J, with 12 bases between. CDR3: CASSWQGGENIQYF. Written as DNA, the CDR3 is TGTGCCAGCAGCTGGCAGGGGGGAGAAAACATTCAGTACTTC. Full variable domain (rest looked up from reference TRBV5-4 and TRBJ2-4): ETGVTQSPTHLIKTRGQQVTLRCSSQSGHNTVSWYQQALGQGPQFIFQYYREEENGRGNFPPRFSGLQFPNYSSELNVNALELDDSALYLCASSWQGGENIQYFGAGTRLSVL.

The gene calls are TRBV7-2 and TRBJ2-1, with D perhaps matching TRBD2 (6 bases). The CDR3 has 13 residues. Trimming cost V 5 bases and J 6 bases, with 11 bases left between them. The germline CDR1 and CDR2 sequences are SGHTA and FQGNSA. The CDR3 sequence: CASSKRRGNEQFF. The CDR3 DNA sequence: TGTGCCAGCAGCAAACGGAGGGGCAATGAGCAGTTCTTC.